This TCR beta chain came from a study of T-cell reconstitution after alpha-beta-depleted transplantation in children. Study results and caveats: The main origin of T-cell counts and diversity one year after transplant was newly produced T cells. Where alpha-beta T cells came from about two months after transplant was reportedly several hundred expanded graft clones.

The table lists this clonotype with a few counts. Its antigen is not identified. Preparing the TCRbeta library involved the use of unique molecular identifiers. A single record per CDR3 protein comes from TCRdb applying MiXCR to the PCR reads. Found here are about 78,000 distinct CDR3 sequences, 13% to 15% of them singletons; the top ten hold about 26%. This CDR3 comprises 14 residues. The V gene's germline CDR1 is LNHNV and CDR2 YYDKDF (reference sequence). Between the trimmed V and J ends, which lost 0 bases and 8 bases, there was a span of 10 bases. This rearrangement joins TRBV15 to TRBJ1-4; D unclear. The clonotype originates from a male patient between 2 and 10 years old who had a stem cell transplant for acute lymphoblastic leukemia, so the T cells may come from the graft donor. The sequenced sample was PBMCs, mostly from graft donor cells, obtained 180 days after TCRalphabeta/CD19-depleted stem cell transplant. This CDR3 is CATSREEGREKLFF. CDR3 DNA sequence: TGTGCCACCAGCAGAGAGGAAGGGAGGGAAAAACTGTTTTTT. The whole variable domain, filled in from reference TRBV15 and TRBJ1-4, reads DAMVIQNPRYQVTQFGKPVTLSCSQTLNHNVMYWYQQKSSQAPKLLFHYYDKDFNNEADTPDNFQSRRPNTSFCFLDIRSPGLGDTAMYLCATSREEGREKLFFGSGTQLSVL.